The 2 T cell receptor beta chains presented below share a single source sample, sequenced in a study of shared clonotypes between healthy human individuals. As defined, naive CD8 cells were CD45RO-negative and positively selected for CCR7, with terminally differentiated effector memory CD45RA+ cells excluded. Produced via immunoSEQ multiplex PCR; TCRdb's table is partial and in-frame only. The table includes about 2 million clones, about 95% detected once. The sample taken for sequencing was naive CD8+ T cells sorted from blood. The receptor set was obtained from a man between 18 and 29 years old in good health.

The V call is TRBV2, the J call TRBJ2-7; 10 bases are a match to TRBD1. The germline V gene encodes CDR1 SNHLY and CDR2 FYNNEI. The CDR3 runs 15 residues. With V trimmed by 10 bases and J by 2 bases, 11 bases remained unmatched. The DNA of the CDR3 is TGTGCCATCCTAACCGGGACAGGGGACCCCTACGAGCAGTACTTC. It translates to CAILTGTGDPYEQYF.

The genes are TRBV10-1 and TRBJ2-7, with D possibly TRBD1 on 5 matching bases. CDR3 length equals 14 residues. Germline assignment: CDR1 WNHNN and CDR2 SYGVQD (reference sequence). Trimming removed 10 bases at V and 3 bases at J, with 19 bases between. The CDR3 coding sequence is TGCGCCACCGCTCCGGCAGGGAATTTCTACGAGCAGTACTTC. This translates into CATAPAGNFYEQYF.